This T cell receptor beta chain appears in the sequencing data of a study of cytomegalovirus exposure and HLA in healthy donors. General study findings and limits: The finding came from a later analysis; first-cohort TCR clusters tended to co-occur in the roughly 120 validation repertoires. Both high specificity and high sensitivity reportedly marked the classifier's diagnosis of cytomegalovirus status. Among TCR beta chains, those listed as cytomegalovirus-associated numbered more than 150.

Produced via immunoSEQ multiplex PCR; TCRdb's table is partial and in-frame only. The profile shows some 140,000 clones, approximately 87% of them singletons. Note on this clone: The antigen remains undetermined.

The donors formed part of the approximately 110-subject validation cohort, distinct from the roughly 620-subject first cohort. CDR1 is MDHEN and CDR2 is SYDVKM in the germline V gene. CDR3 size: 15 residues. V lost 10 bases to trimming and J lost 0 bases; unmatched junction nucleotides: 9. Sequencing was done on a sample of PBMCs. The rearrangement links TRBV28 to TRBJ2-4, with TRBD1 identical over 7 bases. The sequence was obtained from a man between 18 and 35 years old in good health and CMV-seronegative. The CDR3 DNA sequence: TGTGCCATCACGGACAGGACCGTAGCCAAAAACATTCAGTACTTC. Amino acid sequence: CAITDRTVAKNIQYF.